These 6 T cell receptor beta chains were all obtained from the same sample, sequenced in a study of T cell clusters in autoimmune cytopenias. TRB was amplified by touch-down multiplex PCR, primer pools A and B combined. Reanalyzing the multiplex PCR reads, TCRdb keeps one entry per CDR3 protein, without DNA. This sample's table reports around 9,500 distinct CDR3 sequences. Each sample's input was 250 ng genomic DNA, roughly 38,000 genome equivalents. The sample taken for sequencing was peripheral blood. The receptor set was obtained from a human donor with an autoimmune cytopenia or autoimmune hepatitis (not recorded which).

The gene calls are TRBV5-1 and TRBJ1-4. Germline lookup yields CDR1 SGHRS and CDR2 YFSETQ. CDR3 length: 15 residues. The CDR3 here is CASSLDYSPGEKLFF. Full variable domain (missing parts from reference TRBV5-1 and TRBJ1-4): KAGVTQTPRYLIKTRGQQVTLSCSPISGHRSVSWYQQTPGQGLQFLFEYFSETQRNKGNFPGRFSGRQFSNSRSEMNVSTLELGDSALYLCASSLDYSPGEKLFFGSGTQLSVL.

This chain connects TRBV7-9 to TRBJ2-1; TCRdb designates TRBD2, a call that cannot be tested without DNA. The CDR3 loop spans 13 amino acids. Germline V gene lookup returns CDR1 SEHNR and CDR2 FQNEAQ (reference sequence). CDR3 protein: CASSLGGGNEQFF. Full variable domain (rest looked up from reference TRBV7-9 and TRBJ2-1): DTGVSQNPRHKITKRGQNVTFRCDPISEHNRLYWYRQTLGQGPEFLTYFQNEAQLEKSRLLSDRFSAERPKGSFSTLEIQRTEQGDSAMYLCASSLGGGNEQFFGPGTRLTVL.

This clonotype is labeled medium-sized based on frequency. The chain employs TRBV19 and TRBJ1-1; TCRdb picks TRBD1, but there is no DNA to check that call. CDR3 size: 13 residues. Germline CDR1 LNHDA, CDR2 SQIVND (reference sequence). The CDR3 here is CASSITGLTEAFF.

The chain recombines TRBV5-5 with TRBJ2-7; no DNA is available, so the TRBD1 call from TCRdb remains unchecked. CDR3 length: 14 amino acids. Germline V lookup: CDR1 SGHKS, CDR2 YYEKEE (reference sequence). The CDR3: CASSQTAPDYEQYF.

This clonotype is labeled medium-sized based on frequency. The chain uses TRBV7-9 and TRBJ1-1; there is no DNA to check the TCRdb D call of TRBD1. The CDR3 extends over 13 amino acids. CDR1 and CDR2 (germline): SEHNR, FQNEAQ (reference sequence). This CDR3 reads CASSWTGGDEAFF.

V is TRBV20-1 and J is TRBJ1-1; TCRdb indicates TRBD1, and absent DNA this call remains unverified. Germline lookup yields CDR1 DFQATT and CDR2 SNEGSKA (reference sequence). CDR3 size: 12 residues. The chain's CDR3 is CSARAGITEAFF.